Following are 20 T cell receptor beta chains from one sample sequenced in a study of shared clonotypes between healthy human individuals. Clones were sequenced by immunoSEQ multiplex PCR, and TCRdb holds only the in-frame ones, with some missing. The table has 1 million to 1.2 million clones, roughly 77% seen once. The sequencing input was memory CD4+ T cells from PBMCs. As to subset: CD45RA-negative fraction. All receptors come from a man aged 18 to 29 in good health. Some clones in this sample may be carry-over from other donors' samples.

The V call is TRBV28, the J call TRBJ2-1; D may match TRBD1 or TRBD2 (5 bases each). Germline assignment: CDR1 MDHEN and CDR2 SYDVKM. CDR3 length: 13 amino acids. V lost 3 bases and J 8 bases, leaving 11 bases between the germline ends. Here the CDR3 DNA reads TGTGCCAGCAGTTTTCTGAGGGGCGATGAGCAGTTCTTC. It codes for CASSFLRGDEQFF.

This chain connects TRBV2 to TRBJ1-2; D might be TRBD1 (6 bases). V lost 6 bases and J lost 4, with 12 bases in between. Germline CDR1 SNHLY, CDR2 FYNNEI. The CDR3 totals 13 residues. The CDR3 loop is CASSDQQGYGYTF. Written as DNA, the CDR3 is TGTGCCAGCAGCGACCAACAGGGCTATGGCTACACCTTC.

The chain carries TRBV27 and TRBJ2-7; 12 bases are shared with TRBD2. V shed 5 bases and J 2 bases; nucleotides not matched to a gene: 10. The germline V gene has CDR1 MNHEY and CDR2 SMNVEV (reference sequence). The CDR3 runs to 17 residues. CDR3 coding DNA: TGTGCCAGCAGTCCACCGACTAGCGGGAGTATCCCCTACGAGCAGTACTTC. Protein sequence: CASSPPTSGSIPYEQYF.

The V and J genes are TRBV11-2 and TRBJ2-1; 10 positions agree with TRBD1. CDR3 length: 16 residues. Germline loops: CDR1 SGHAT, CDR2 FQNNGV. After removal of 6 bases from V and 9 bases from J, the junction contained 14 bases not matched to a gene. CDR3 loop: CASSSTTGGAFSEQFF. In DNA, the CDR3 is TGTGCCAGCAGTTCCACGACAGGGGGCGCCTTTAGTGAGCAGTTCTTC. Full variable domain (rest looked up from reference TRBV11-2 and TRBJ2-1): EAGVAQSPRYKIIEKRQSVAFWCNPISGHATLYWYQQILGQGPKLLIQFQNNGVVDDSQLPKDRFSAERLKGVDSTLKIQPAKLEDSAVYLCASSSTTGGAFSEQFFGPGTRLTVL.

In regard to this clone: The sample holds other DNA sequences that translate to the same CDR3. This chain uses TRBV11-3 with TRBJ1-1; D uncertain. The V gene's germline CDR1 is SGHNT and CDR2 YENEEA. The CDR3 is 13 amino acids. The V end lost 3 bases, the J end lost 1 base, and 6 bases lay between the germline ends. CDR3: CASSLNQNTEAFF. Written as DNA, the CDR3 is TGTGCCAGCAGCTTGAACCAGAACACTGAAGCTTTCTTT.

The chain joins TRBV6-1 to TRBJ2-3, with D possibly TRBD2 on 6 matching bases. The CDR3 sequence is 14 residues long. V was trimmed by 6 bases and J by 7 bases, leaving 17 bases between them. Looked up from germline, CDR1 is MNHNS and CDR2 is SASEGT. The CDR3 sequence is CASSEGGGENTQYF. DNA of the CDR3: TGTGCCAGCAGCGAGGGTGGAGGGGAAAATACGCAGTATTTT.

The table lists this clone with a count of one. The chain links TRBV2 to TRBJ2-7; D remains ambiguous. V lost 5 bases, J lost 2 bases, and 7 bases lay in between. The CDR3 spans 12 residues. Per germline, CDR1 SNHLY and CDR2 FYNNEI. CDR3: CASSTTTYEQYF. CDR3 nucleotide sequence: TGTGCCAGCAGTACGACCACCTACGAGCAGTACTTC. The full variable domain, rest sourced from reference TRBV2 and TRBJ2-7, is EPEVTQTPSHQVTQMGQEVILRCVPISNHLYFYWYRQILGQKVEFLVSFYNNEISEKSEIFDDQFSVERPDGSNFTLKIRSTKLEDSAMYFCASSTTTYEQYFGPGTRLTVT.

CDR3 DNA: TGTGCCAGTAGTATATCGGGCAGGGGTATAAATGAGCAGTTCTTC. Translated, it gives CASSISGRGINEQFF. The chain links TRBV19 to TRBJ2-1; D perhaps matches TRBD1 (6 bases). Germline CDR1 and CDR2: LNHDA and SQIVND (reference sequence). This CDR3 spans 15 amino acids. Trimming took 2 bases from V and 7 from J, leaving 15 bases between them. Full variable domain (rest looked up from reference TRBV19 and TRBJ2-1): DGGITQSPKYLFRKEGQNVTLSCEQNLNHDAMYWYRQDPGQGLRLIYYSQIVNDFQKGDIAEGYSVSREKKESFPLTVTSAQKNPTAFYLCASSISGRGINEQFFGPGTRLTVL.

The sample holds one count of this clone. The chain employs TRBV30 and TRBJ2-2; D not certain. The CDR3 is made up of 12 amino acids. V was trimmed by 2 bases and J by 6 bases, leaving 7 bases between them. The V gene's germline CDR1 is GTSNPN and CDR2 SVGIG (reference sequence). For the CDR3, the DNA is TGTGCCTGGAGTACCGGTGCCGGGGAGCTGTTTTTT. It codes for CAWSTGAGELFF.

As DNA, the CDR3 is TGTGCCAGCAGCTTTTCCCACCCCGGACGGCAGAGTAGCAATCAGCCCCAGCATTTT. Protein: CASSFSHPGRQSSNQPQHF. The J gene is TRBJ1-5, the V gene TRBV5-8; D not resolved. There are 19 residues in the CDR3. Germline V gives CDR1 SGHTS, CDR2 YDEGEE. The V and J ends lost 2 bases and 0 bases respectively, with 21 bases between them.

This chain links TRBV4-1 with TRBJ1-4, with 11 bases fitting TRBD1. Germline V lookup: CDR1 MGHRA, CDR2 YSYEKL. The V gene end was trimmed by 4 bases and the J gene end by 0 bases; junction bases not matched to a gene: 4. The CDR3 is 17 residues long. The CDR3 spells CASSRSGQGATNEKLFF. In nucleotides, the CDR3 is TGCGCCAGCAGCCGCTCGGGACAGGGGGCAACTAATGAAAAACTGTTTTTT.

The genes are TRBV19 and TRBJ1-2, with 7 bases aligning to TRBD1. CDR3 length: 14 amino acids. Germline V gene lookup returns CDR1 LNHDA and CDR2 SQIVND (reference sequence). V lost 7 bases, J lost 8 bases, and 13 bases stayed unmatched. In DNA, the CDR3 is TGTGCCAGTAATCGTCGGACAGGCCTTGGAGGCTACACCTTC. This codes for CASNRRTGLGGYTF.

The genes are TRBV10-1 and TRBJ2-1, with D perhaps TRBD1 (5 bases). Germline V gene lookup returns CDR1 WNHNN and CDR2 SYGVQD (reference sequence). This CDR3 contains 14 residues. V was pared by 4 bases and J by 3 bases, with 10 bases between. CDR3 region: CASSARVDYNEQFF. CDR3 coding DNA: TGCGCCAGCAGTGCCAGGGTTGACTACAATGAGCAGTTCTTC.

The V call is TRBV7-8, the J call TRBJ2-7; D unresolved. Deletions cut 1 base from V and 6 bases from J, with 10 bases between. The V gene's germline CDR1 is SGHVS and CDR2 FQNEAQ. This CDR3 region has 13 residues. Written as DNA, the CDR3 is TGTGCCAGCAGCTTAGGTGTCTTGGGCGAGCAGTACTTC. It encodes CASSLGVLGEQYF.

This sequence joins TRBV29-1 and TRBJ2-1; 7 bases fit TRBD1. Germline assignment: CDR1 SQVTM and CDR2 ANQGSEA. The CDR3 contains 15 residues. Losses at the gene ends were 0 bases for V and 7 bases for J; bases not matched to a gene: 9. This CDR3 is CSVEDTGDLRNEQFF. CDR3 nucleotides: TGCAGCGTTGAAGATACAGGGGACCTACGAAATGAGCAGTTCTTC.

This clone was counted only a few times. The chain links TRBV7-3 to TRBJ2-2; D not certain. From germline, CDR1 is SGHTA and CDR2 FQGTGA. CDR3 length: 15 amino acids. V gave up 2 bases and J gave up 4 bases, with 11 bases separating them. In DNA form, the CDR3 reads TGTGCCAGCAGCTTAGGGTCTACGGGCACCGGGGAGCTGTTTTTT. Translated, it gives CASSLGSTGTGELFF.

This clone appeared many times. V gene TRBV5-6 combines with J gene TRBJ2-7, with unresolved D. The CDR3 runs to 13 residues. Germline V CDR1 and CDR2: SGHDT, YYEEEE. V lost 0 bases to trimming and J lost 4 bases, with 8 bases between them. The CDR3 reads CASSLGGNYEQYF. The CDR3 nucleotides are TGTGCCAGCAGCTTGGGCGGAAATTACGAGCAGTACTTC.

The chain carries TRBV7-8 and TRBJ2-2, with D maybe TRBD2 (6 bases). Deletions cut 5 bases from V and 5 bases from J, with 15 bases between. The CDR3 consists of 15 residues. CDR1 and CDR2 from the germline V gene are SGHVS and FQNEAQ. CDR3 nucleotide sequence: TGTGCCAGCAGCCCAATCGGGGGAATAACCGGGGAGCTGTTTTTT. Translated: CASSPIGGITGELFF.

This clone has only a few counts. The chain couples TRBV30 to TRBJ2-3; D is perhaps TRBD2 (7 bases). Trimming took off 2 bases at V and 1 base at J, with 10 bases between the two ends. The CDR3 totals 14 residues. The germline CDR1 and CDR2 sequences are GTSNPN and SVGIG (reference sequence). CDR3 amino acids: CAWSRGGGTDTQYF. DNA for the CDR3: TGTGCCTGGAGTAGGGGGGGAGGCACAGATACGCAGTATTTT.

This chain joins TRBV2 and TRBJ2-2; 12 bases fit TRBD2. This CDR3 is built from 17 residues. The trim removed 3 bases at V and 6 bases at J, leaving 8 bases unmatched. Germline V CDR1 and CDR2: SNHLY, FYNNEI. Here the CDR3 reads CASSDLAGGRRAGELFF. The CDR3, as DNA: TGTGCCAGCAGTGACCTAGCGGGAGGGCGCCGAGCCGGGGAGCTGTTTTTT.